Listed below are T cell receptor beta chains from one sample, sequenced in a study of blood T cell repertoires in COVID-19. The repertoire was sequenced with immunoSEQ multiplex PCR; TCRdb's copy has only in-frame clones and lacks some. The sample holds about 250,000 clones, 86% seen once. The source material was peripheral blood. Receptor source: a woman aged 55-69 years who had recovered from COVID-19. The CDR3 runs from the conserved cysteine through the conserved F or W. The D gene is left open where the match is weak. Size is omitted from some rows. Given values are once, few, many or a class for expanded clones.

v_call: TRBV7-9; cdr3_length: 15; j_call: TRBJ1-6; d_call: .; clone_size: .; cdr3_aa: CASSLQSGDNSPLHF; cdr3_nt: TGTGCCAGCAGCTTACAATCCGGGGATAATTCACCCCTCCACTTT
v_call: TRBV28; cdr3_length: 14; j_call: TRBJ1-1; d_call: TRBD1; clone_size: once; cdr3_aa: CASRTGFMNTEAFF; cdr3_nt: TGTGCCAGCAGGACAGGGTTCATGAACACTGAAGCTTTCTTT
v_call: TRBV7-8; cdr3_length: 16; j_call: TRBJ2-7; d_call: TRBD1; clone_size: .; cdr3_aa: CASSPTRTGKSYEQYF; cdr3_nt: TGTGCCAGCAGCCCGACGCGGACAGGTAAATCCTACGAGCAGTACTTC
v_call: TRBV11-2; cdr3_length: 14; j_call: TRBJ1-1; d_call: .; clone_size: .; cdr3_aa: CASSLGPMNTEAFF; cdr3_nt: TGTGCCAGCAGCTTAGGGCCGATGAACACTGAAGCTTTCTTT
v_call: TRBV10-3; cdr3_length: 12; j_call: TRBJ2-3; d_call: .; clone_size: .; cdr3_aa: CAIKNGGDTQYF; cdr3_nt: TGTGCCATCAAAAACGGGGGAGATACGCAGTATTTT
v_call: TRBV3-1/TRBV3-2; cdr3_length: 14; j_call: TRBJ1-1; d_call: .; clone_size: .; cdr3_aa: CASSQVDGITEAFF; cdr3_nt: TGTGCCAGCAGCCAAGTTGACGGGATCACTGAAGCTTTCTTT
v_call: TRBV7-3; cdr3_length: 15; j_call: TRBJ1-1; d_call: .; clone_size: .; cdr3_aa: CASSPRSSLNTEAFF; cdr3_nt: TGTGCCAGCAGCCCTCGGTCGAGCTTGAACACTGAAGCTTTCTTT
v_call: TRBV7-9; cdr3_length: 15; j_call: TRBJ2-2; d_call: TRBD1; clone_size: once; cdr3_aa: CASSPTGSFAGELFF; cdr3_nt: TGTGCCAGCAGCCCGACAGGGTCATTTGCCGGGGAGCTGTTTTTT
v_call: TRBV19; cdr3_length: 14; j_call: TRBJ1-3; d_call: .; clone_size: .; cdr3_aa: CASSIGLSGNTIYF; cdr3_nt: TGTGCCAGTAGTATCGGTTTGTCTGGAAACACCATATATTTT
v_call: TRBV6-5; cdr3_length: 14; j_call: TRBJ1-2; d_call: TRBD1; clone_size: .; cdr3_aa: CASTPGTGNYGYTF; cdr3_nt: TGTGCCAGCACCCCCGGGACAGGGAACTATGGCTACACCTTC
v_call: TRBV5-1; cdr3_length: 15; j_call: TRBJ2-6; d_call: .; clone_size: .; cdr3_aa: CASSPGDPGANVLTF; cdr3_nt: TGCGCCAGCAGCCCGGGGGATCCTGGGGCCAACGTCCTGACTTTC
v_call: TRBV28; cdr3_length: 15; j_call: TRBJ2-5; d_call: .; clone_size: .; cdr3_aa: CASSLLVAVQETQYF; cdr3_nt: TGTGCCAGCAGTTTACTGGTAGCGGTTCAAGAGACCCAGTACTTC
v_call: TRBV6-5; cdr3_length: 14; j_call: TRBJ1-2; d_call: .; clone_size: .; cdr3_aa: CASSYLLGGYGYTF; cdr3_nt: TGTGCCAGCAGTTACTTGTTGGGCGGGTATGGCTACACCTTC
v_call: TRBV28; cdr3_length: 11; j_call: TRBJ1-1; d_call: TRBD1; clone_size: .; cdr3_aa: CASPGQLQAFF; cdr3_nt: TGTGCCAGCCCGGGACAGCTACAAGCTTTCTTT
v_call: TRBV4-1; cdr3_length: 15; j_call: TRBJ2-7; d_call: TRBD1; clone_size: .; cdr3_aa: CASSQPGQAIWEQYF; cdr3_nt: TGCGCCAGCAGCCAACCGGGACAGGCCATTTGGGAGCAGTACTTC
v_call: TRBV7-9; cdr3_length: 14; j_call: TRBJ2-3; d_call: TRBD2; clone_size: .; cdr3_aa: CASSSSGTTDTQYF; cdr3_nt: TGTGCCAGCAGCTCTAGCGGAACCACAGATACGCAGTATTTT
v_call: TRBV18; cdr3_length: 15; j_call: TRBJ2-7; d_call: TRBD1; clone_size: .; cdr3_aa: CASSPRTGSSYEQYF; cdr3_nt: TGTGCCAGTTCACCCCGGACAGGGTCTTCCTACGAGCAGTACTTC
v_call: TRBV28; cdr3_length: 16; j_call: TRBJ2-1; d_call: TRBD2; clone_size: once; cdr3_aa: CASSFDSGGFYNEQFF; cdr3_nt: TGTGCCAGCAGTTTTGATAGCGGGGGGTTCTACAATGAGCAGTTCTTC
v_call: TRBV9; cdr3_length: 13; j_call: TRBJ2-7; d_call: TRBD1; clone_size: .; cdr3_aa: CATRGTGRAEQYF; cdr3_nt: TGTGCCACCAGAGGGACAGGGCGGGCCGAGCAGTACTTC
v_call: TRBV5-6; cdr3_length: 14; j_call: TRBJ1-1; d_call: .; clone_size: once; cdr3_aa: CASSQGAGNTEAFF; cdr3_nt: TGTGCCAGCAGCCAGGGTGCCGGGAACACTGAAGCTTTCTTT
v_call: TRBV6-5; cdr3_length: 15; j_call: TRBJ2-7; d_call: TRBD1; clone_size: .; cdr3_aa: CASSYDREPTYEQYF; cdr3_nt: TGTGCCAGCAGTTACGACAGGGAACCTACCTACGAGCAGTACTTC
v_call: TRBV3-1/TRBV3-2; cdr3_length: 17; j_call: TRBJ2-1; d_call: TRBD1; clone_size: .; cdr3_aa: CASSLFRRGGAYNEQFF; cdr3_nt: TGTGCCAGCAGCCTTTTCAGACGAGGGGGCGCCTACAATGAGCAGTTCTTC
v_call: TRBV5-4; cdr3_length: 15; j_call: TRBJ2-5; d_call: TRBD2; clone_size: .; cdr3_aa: CAGREGLGHQETQYF; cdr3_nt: TGTGCCGGTCGTGAGGGACTAGGGCACCAAGAGACCCAGTACTTC
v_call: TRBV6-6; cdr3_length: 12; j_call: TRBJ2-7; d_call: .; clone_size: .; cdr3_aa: CASSPVEYEQYF; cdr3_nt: TGTGCCAGCAGCCCCGTGGAGTACGAGCAGTACTTC
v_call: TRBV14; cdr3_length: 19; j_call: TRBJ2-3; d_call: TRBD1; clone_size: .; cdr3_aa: CASSQRAFAGTGSTDTQYF; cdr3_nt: TGTGCCAGCAGCCAAAGGGCCTTCGCCGGGACAGGGTCCACAGATACGCAGTATTTT
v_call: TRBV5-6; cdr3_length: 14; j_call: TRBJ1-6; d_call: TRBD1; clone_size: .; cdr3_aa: CASSRRTGFSPLHF; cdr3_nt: TGTGCCAGCAGCCGGAGGACAGGGTTTTCACCCCTCCACTTT
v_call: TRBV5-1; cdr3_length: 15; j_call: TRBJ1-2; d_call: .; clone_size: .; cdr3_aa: CASSLGYSTNYGYTF; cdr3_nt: TGCGCCAGCAGCTTGGGGTACAGTACTAACTATGGCTACACCTTC
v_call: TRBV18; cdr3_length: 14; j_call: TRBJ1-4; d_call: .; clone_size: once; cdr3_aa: CASSPPRLGWELFF; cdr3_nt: TGTGCCAGCTCACCCCCCCGACTAGGGTGGGAACTGTTTTTT
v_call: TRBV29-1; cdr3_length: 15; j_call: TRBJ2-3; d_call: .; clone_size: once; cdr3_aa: CSVVGPGGTTDTQYF; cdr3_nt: TGCAGCGTTGTCGGACCTGGAGGAACCACAGATACGCAGTATTTT
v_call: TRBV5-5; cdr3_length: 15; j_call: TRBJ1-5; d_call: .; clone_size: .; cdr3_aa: CASSSWTSRNQPQHF; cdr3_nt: TGTGCCAGCAGCTCCTGGACAAGCCGAAATCAGCCCCAGCATTTT
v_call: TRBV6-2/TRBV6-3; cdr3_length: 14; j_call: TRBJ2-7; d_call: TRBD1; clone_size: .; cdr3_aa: CASSYSGQIYEQYF; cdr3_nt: TGTGCCAGCAGTTACTCGGGACAGATCTACGAGCAGTACTTC
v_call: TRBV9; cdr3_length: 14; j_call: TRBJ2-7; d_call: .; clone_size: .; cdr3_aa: CASSVGERDLEQYF; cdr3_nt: TGTGCCAGCAGCGTAGGAGAACGGGATCTCGAGCAGTACTTC
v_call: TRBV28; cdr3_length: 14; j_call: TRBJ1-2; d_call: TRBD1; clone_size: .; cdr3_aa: CASSIPGQSNGYTF; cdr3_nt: TGTGCCAGCAGCATACCGGGACAGTCGAACGGCTACACCTTC
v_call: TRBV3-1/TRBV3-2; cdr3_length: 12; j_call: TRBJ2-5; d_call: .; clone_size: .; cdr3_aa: CASSQDLAGEYF; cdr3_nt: TGTGCCAGCAGCCAAGATCTGGCAGGGGAGTACTTC
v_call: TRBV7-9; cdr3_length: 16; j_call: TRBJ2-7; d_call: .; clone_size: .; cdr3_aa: CASSLRGIGETYEQYF; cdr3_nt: TGTGCCAGCAGCTTAAGGGGGATAGGGGAGACCTACGAGCAGTACTTC
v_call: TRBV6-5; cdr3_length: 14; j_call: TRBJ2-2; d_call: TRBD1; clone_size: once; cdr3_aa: CATADRVGPGELFF; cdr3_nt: TGTGCCACCGCTGACAGGGTCGGTCCCGGGGAGCTGTTTTTT
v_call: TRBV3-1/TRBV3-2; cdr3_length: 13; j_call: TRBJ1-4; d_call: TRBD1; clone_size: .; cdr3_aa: CASGDYRGEKLFF; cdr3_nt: TGTGCCAGCGGGGACTACAGGGGGGAAAAACTGTTTTTT
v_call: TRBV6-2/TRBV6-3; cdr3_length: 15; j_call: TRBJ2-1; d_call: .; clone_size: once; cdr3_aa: CASSYSTGSLNEQFF; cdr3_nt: TGTGCCAGCAGTTACTCGACCGGTAGCCTCAATGAGCAGTTCTTC
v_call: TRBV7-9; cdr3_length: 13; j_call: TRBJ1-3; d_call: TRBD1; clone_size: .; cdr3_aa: CAESGTAGNTIYF; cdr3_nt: TGTGCCGAGTCCGGGACAGCTGGAAACACCATATATTTT
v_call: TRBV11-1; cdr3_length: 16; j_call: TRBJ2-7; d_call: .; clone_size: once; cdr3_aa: CASSLSMRGREYEQYF; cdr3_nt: TGTGCCAGCAGCTTGAGTATGCGGGGGCGCGAATACGAGCAGTACTTC
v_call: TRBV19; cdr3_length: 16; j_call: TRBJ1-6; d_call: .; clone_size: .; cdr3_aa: CASSPHRISYNSPLHF; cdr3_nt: TGTGCCAGTAGTCCCCACAGGATCTCCTATAATTCACCCCTCCACTTT
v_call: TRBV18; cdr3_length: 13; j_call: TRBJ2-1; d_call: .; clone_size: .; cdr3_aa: CASSPDSYNEQFF; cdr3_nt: TGTGCCAGCTCACCCGACAGTTACAATGAGCAGTTCTTC
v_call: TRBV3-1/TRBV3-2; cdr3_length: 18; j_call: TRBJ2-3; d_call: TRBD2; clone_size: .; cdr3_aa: CASSRGTSGGAIADTQYF; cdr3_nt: TGTGCCAGCAGCCGCGGGACTAGCGGGGGGGCTATCGCAGATACGCAGTATTTT
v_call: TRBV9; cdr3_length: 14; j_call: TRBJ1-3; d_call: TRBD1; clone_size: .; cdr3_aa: CASSLTGYGNTIYF; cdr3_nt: TGTGCCAGCAGCCTGACAGGGTACGGAAACACCATATATTTT
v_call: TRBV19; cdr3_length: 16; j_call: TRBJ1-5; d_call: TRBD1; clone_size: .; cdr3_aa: CASSYFPDRGAQPQHF; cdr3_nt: TGTGCCAGTAGTTACTTCCCCGACAGGGGGGCTCAGCCCCAGCATTTT
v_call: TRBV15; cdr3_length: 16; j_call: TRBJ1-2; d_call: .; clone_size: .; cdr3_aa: CATSRSYRLAGYGYTF; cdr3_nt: TGTGCCACCAGCCGATCTTACAGGTTAGCGGGCTATGGCTACACCTTC
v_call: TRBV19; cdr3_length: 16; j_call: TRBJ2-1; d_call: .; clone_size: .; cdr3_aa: CASSFSVTSSYNEQFF; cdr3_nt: TGTGCCAGTAGTTTCTCGGTGACTAGCTCCTACAATGAGCAGTTCTTC
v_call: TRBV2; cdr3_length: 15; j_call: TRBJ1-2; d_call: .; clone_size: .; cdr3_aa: CASSGGAGLEYGYTF; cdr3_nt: TGTGCCAGCAGTGGGGGCGCAGGGTTGGAGTATGGCTACACCTTC
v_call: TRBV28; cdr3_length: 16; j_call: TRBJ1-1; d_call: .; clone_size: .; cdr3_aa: CASSSSPGAGGTEAFF; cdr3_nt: TGTGCCAGCAGTTCCTCTCCCGGGGCCGGAGGGACTGAAGCTTTCTTT
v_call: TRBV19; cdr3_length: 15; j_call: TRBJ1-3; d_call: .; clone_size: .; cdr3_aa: CASSPYGSSGNTIYF; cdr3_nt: TGTGCCAGTAGTCCCTACGGTAGCTCTGGAAACACCATATATTTT
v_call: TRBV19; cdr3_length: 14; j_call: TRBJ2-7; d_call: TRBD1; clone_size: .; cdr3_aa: CASTAGRGHGEQYF; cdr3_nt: TGTGCCAGTACAGCCGGCAGGGGGCATGGGGAGCAGTACTTC
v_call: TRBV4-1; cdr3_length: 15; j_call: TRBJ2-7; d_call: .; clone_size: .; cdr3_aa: CASSPERISSYEQYF; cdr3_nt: TGCGCCAGCAGCCCAGAGAGGATCAGTTCCTACGAGCAGTACTTC